This T cell receptor (beta chain) was identified in a study of shared clonotypes between healthy human individuals. The CDR3 spans 18 residues. Unmatched junction bases numbered 10, after V lost 1 base and J lost 3 bases. Germline lookup yields CDR1 SNHLY and CDR2 FYNNEI. Terminally differentiated effector memory CD45RA+ cells were left out of the naive CD8 fraction, which was CD45RO-negative and positively selected for CCR7. Repertoires were generated with immunoSEQ multiplex PCR, while TCRdb's copy carries only in-frame clones and drops some. Counted here are about 2.2 million clones, around 93% occurring once; the ten biggest clones make up over 1.5%.

This TCR was recovered from a man aged 18 to 30 in good health. Some clones in this sample may be carry-over from other donors' samples. The genes are TRBV2 and TRBJ2-7; TRBD1 matches 12 bases. Specimen: naive CD8+ T cells from PBMCs. In DNA form, the CDR3 reads TGTGCCAGCAGTGAAGGGGGACCGGGACAGGGGGCGTTCTACGAGCAGTACTTC. As protein: CASSEGGPGQGAFYEQYF.